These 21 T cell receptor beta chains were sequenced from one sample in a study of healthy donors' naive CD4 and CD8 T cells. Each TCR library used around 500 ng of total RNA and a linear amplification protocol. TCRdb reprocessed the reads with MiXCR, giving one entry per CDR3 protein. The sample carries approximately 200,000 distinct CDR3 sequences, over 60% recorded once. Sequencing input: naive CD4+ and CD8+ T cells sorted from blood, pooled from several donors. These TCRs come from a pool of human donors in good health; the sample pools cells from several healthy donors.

CDR3 in DNA: TGTGCCAGCAGCTGGACTAGCGGAACCTACAATGAGCAGTTCTTC. This encodes CASSWTSGTYNEQFF. The chain recombines TRBV5-4 with TRBJ2-1; 10 nucleotides line up with TRBD2. V lost 3 bases, J lost 2 bases, and 2 bases stayed unmatched. The CDR3 length is 15 residues. CDR1 is SGHNT, CDR2 YYREEE, per germline (reference sequence).

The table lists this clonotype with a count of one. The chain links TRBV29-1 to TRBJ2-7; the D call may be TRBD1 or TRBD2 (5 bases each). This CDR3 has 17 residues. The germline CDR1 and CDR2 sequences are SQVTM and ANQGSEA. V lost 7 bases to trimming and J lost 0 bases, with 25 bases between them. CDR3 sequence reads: CSGLGRQETKSSYEQYF. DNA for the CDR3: TGCAGCGGGCTGGGACGCCAAGAAACTAAAAGCTCCTACGAGCAGTACTTC.

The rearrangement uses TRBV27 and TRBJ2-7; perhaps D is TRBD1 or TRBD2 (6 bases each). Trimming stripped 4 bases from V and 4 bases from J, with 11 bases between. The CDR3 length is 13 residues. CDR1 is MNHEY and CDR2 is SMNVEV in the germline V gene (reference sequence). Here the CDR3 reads CASSYRAGYEQYF. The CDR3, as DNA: TGTGCCAGCAGTTACAGGGCGGGGTACGAGCAGTACTTC.

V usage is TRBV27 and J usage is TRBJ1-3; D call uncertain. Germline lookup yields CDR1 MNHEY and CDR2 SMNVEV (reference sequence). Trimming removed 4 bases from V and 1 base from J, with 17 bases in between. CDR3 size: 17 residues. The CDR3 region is CASSSGVGLGSGNTIYF. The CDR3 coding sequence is TGTGCCAGCAGTTCTGGTGTCGGGCTGGGGTCTGGAAACACCATATATTTT.

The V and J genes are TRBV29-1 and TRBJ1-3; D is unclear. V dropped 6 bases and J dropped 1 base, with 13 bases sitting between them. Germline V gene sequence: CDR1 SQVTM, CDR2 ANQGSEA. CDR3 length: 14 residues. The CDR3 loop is CSVSKGRSGNTIYF. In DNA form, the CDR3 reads TGCAGCGTCTCCAAAGGGCGTTCTGGAAACACCATATATTTT.

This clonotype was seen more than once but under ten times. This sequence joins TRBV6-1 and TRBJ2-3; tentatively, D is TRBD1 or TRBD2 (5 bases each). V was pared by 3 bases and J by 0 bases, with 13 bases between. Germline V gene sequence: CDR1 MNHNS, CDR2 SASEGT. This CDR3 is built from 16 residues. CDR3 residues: CASSDSGTVSTDTQYF. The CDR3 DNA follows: TGTGCCAGCAGTGATTCCGGGACGGTTAGCACAGATACGCAGTATTTT.

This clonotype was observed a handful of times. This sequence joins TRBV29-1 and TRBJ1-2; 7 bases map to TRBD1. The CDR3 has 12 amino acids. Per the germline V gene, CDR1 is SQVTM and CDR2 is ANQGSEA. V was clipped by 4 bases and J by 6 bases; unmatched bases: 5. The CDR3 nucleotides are TGCAGCGTTGCTAGGGGGCCTAATGGCTACACCTTC. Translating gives CSVARGPNGYTF.

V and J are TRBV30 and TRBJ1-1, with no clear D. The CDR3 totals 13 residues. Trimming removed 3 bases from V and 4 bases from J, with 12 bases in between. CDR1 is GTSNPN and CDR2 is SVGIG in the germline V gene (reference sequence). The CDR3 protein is CAWRRGEVTEAFF. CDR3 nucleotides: TGTGCCTGGAGAAGAGGAGAGGTCACTGAAGCTTTCTTT. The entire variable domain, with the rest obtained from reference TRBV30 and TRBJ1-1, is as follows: SQTIHQWPATLVQPVGSPLSLECTVEGTSNPNLYWYRQAAGRGLQLLFYSVGIGQISSEVPQNLSASRPQDRQFILSSKKLLLSDSGFYLCAWRRGEVTEAFFGQGTRLTVV.

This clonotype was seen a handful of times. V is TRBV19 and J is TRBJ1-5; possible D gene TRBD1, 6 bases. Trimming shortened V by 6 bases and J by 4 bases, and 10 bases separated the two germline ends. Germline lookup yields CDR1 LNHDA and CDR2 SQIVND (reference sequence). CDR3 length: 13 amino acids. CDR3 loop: CASSGTRNQPQHF. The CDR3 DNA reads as TGTGCCAGTAGCGGGACACGTAATCAGCCCCAGCATTTT.

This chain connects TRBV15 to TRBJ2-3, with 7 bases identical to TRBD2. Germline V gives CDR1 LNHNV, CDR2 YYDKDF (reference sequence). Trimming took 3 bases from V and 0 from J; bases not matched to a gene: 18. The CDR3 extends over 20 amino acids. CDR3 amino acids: CATSSQALGRATSSTDTQYF. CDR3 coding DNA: TGTGCCACCAGCAGCCAAGCGTTAGGGAGGGCCACCTCTAGCACAGATACGCAGTATTTT.

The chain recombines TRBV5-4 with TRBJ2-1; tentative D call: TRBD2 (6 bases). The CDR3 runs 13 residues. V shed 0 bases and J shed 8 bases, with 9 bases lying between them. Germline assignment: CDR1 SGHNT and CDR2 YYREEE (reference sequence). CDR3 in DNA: TGTGCCAGCAGCTTGGTGTCGGGGGATGAGCAGTTCTTC. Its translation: CASSLVSGDEQFF.

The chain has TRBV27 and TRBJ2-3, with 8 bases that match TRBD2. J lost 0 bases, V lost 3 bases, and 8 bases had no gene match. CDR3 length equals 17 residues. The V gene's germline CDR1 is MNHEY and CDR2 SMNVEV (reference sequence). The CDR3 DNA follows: TGTGCCAGCAGTTTGCACCTCTTAGCGGGAAGCACAGATACGCAGTATTTT. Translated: CASSLHLLAGSTDTQYF.

CDR3 coding DNA: TGCAGCGTCAGACAGGGGGCAAGAGGTGGAAACACCATATATTTT. It yields the protein CSVRQGARGGNTIYF. This chain joins TRBV29-1 and TRBJ1-3; 10 nucleotides agree with TRBD1. This CDR3 has 15 amino acids. The V and J ends lost 6 bases and 3 bases, in that order; junction bases with no gene match: 8. Germline V CDR1 and CDR2: SQVTM, ANQGSEA. The full variable domain, rest sourced from reference TRBV29-1 and TRBJ1-3, is SAVISQKPSRDICQRGTSLTIQCQVDSQVTMMFWYRQQPGQSLTLIATANQGSEATYESGFVIDKFPISRPNLTFSTLTVSNMSPEDSSIYLCSVRQGARGGNTIYFGEGSWLTVV.

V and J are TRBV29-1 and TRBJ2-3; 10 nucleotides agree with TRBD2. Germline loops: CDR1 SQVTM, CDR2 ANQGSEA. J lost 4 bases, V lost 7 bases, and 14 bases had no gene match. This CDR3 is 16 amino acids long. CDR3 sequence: CSGGTVTSGQADTQYF. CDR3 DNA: TGCAGCGGTGGGACCGTGACTAGCGGGCAGGCAGATACGCAGTATTTT.

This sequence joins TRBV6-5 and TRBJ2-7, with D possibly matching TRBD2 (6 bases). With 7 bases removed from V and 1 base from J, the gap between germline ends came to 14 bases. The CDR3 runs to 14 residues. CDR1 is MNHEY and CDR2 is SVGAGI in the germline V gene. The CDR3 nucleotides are TGTGCCAGCATGATCGGGGGAATGTCCTACGAGCAGTACTTC. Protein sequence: CASMIGGMSYEQYF.

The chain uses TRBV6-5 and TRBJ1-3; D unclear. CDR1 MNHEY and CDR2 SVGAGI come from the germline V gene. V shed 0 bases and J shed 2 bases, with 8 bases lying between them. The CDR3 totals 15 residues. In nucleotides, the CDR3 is TGTGCCAGCAGTTACTCGATAGCTACTGGAAACACCATATATTTT. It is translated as CASSYSIATGNTIYF.

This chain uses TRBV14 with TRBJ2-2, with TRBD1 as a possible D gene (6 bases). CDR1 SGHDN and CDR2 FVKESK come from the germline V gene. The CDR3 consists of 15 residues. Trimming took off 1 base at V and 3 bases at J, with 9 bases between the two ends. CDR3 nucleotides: TGTGCCAGCAGCCAAGGGACAGTCTACACCGGGGAGCTGTTTTTT. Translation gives CASSQGTVYTGELFF.

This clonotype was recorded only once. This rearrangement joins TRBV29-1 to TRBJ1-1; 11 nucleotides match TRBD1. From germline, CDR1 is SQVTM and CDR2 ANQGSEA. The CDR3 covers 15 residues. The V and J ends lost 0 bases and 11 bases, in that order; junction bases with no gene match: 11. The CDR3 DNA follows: TGCAGCGTTGAAGAAGGACAGGGGGCTTGGATTGGCGCTTTCTTT. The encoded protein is CSVEEGQGAWIGAFF.

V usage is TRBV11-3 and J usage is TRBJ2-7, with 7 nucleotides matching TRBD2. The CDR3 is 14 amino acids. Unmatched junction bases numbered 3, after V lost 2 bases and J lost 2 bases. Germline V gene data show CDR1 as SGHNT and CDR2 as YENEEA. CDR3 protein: CASSLSTSTYEQYF. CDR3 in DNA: TGTGCCAGCAGCTTATCGACTAGCACCTACGAGCAGTACTTC.

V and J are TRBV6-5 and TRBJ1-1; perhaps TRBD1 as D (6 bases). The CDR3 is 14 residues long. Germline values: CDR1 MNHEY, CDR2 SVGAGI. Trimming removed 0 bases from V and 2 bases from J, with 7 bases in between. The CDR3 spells CASSYSGHNTEAFF. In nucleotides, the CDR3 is TGTGCCAGCAGTTACTCGGGACACAACACTGAAGCTTTCTTT.

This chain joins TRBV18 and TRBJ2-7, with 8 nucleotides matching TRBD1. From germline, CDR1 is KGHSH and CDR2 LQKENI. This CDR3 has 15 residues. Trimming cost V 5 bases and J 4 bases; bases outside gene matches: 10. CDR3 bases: TGTGCCAGCTCAATCAGGACAGGGAGAAGGTACGAGCAGTACTTC. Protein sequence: CASSIRTGRRYEQYF.